Following are 32 T cell receptor beta chains from one sample sequenced in a study of cytomegalovirus exposure and HLA in healthy donors (dated by TCRdb to 2015 to 2018). Library prep was done by the immunoSEQ multiplex PCR assay. For the multiplex PCR, a mixture combining 60 forward primers for TCR Vbeta segments and 13 reverse primers for TCR Jbeta segments was used. The table comes from immuneACCESS by way of TCRdb, which keeps in-frame sequences with V and J called. Part of the clones is missing from these tables; in studies checked, under half for an unresolved V gene and the rest for unknown reasons. Across this sample there are nearly 95,000 clones, with less than 10% seen only once. The ten largest make up 2% to 2.5% of the sample. Sequencing was carried out using PBMCs. These receptors all come from a man aged 50 to 59 in good health and CMV-seronegative.

Only a few counts were recorded for this clone. The rearrangement uses TRBV6-1 and TRBJ2-7; no clear D. V lost 4 bases and J lost 6, with 10 bases in between. This CDR3 has 12 residues. Germline assignment: CDR1 MNHNS and CDR2 SASEGT. The CDR3 is CASSGLVGEQYF. The CDR3 coding sequence is TGTGCCAGCAGTGGCCTAGTGGGCGAGCAGTACTTC.

The chain combines TRBV28 with TRBJ2-2; 12 bases match TRBD2. The CDR3 is 19 residues long. In germline, CDR1 is MDHEN, CDR2 SYDVKM. V dropped 6 bases and J dropped 4; count of bases not matched to a gene: 15. CDR3 sequence reads: CASRGPQPGLAGPTGELFF. CDR3 in DNA: TGTGCCAGCAGGGGTCCTCAACCAGGACTAGCGGGACCCACCGGGGAGCTGTTTTTT.

This clone came up a few times. The chain couples TRBV5-6 to TRBJ2-7; possibly TRBD2 for D (5 bases). CDR3 size: 13 residues. Germline-derived CDR1 and CDR2 are SGHDT and YYEEEE. V was clipped by 4 bases and J by 3 bases, with 11 bases between them. CDR3 loop: CASSPGRDYEQYF. The CDR3 DNA is TGTGCCAGCAGCCCTGGACGGGACTACGAGCAGTACTTC.

The chain couples TRBV7-9 to TRBJ2-3; 11 nucleotides agree with TRBD2. The CDR3 has 17 amino acids. Germline CDR1 and CDR2: SEHNR and FQNEAQ (reference sequence). The junction had 8 bases not matched to a gene; V was cut back by 0 bases and J by 6 bases. Here the CDR3 reads CASSLAGLAGGQDTQYF. The DNA of the CDR3 is TGTGCCAGCAGCTTAGCTGGGCTAGCGGGAGGTCAGGATACGCAGTATTTT.

This clone was picked up a small number of times. As DNA, the CDR3 is TGTGCCAGCAGCTTAGCGAGGGATGGCTACACCTTC. Protein: CASSLARDGYTF. This sequence joins TRBV7-9 and TRBJ1-2; the D is unclear. CDR1 and CDR2 from the germline V gene are SEHNR and FQNEAQ (reference sequence). The CDR3 sequence is 12 residues long. V shed 0 bases and J shed 6 bases, with 5 bases lying between them.

CDR3: CASRDNTDTQYF. CDR3 DNA sequence: TGTGCCAGCAGGGACAACACAGATACGCAGTATTTT. V and J are TRBV4-2 and TRBJ2-3; TRBD1 might be the D (5 bases). The CDR3 extends over 12 amino acids. V lost 6 bases, J lost 2 bases, and 6 bases lay in between. Germline-derived CDR1 and CDR2 are LGHNA and YNFKEQ.

The chain is built from TRBV13 and TRBJ2-3, with D unclear. From germline, CDR1 is PRHDT and CDR2 FYEKMQ (reference sequence). V gave up 4 bases and J gave up 1 base, with 6 bases separating them. There are 13 residues in the CDR3. CDR3 coding DNA: TGTGCCAGCAGCTACAAAGGCACAGATACGCAGTATTTT. Translation: CASSYKGTDTQYF.

The chain couples TRBV9 to TRBJ2-3; D not certain. CDR3 length: 12 residues. V lost 0 bases and J lost 6, with 5 bases in between. Germline CDR1 reads SGDLS; CDR2 reads YYNGEE. CDR3 DNA: TGTGCCAGCAGCGTAGACTCGGATACGCAGTATTTT. As protein: CASSVDSDTQYF.

This clone was detected a few times. The rearrangement links TRBV5-1 to TRBJ2-1; weak D call: TRBD2 (6 bases). V lost 0 bases and J lost 5, with 15 bases in between. Germline CDR1 is SGHRS and CDR2 is YFSETQ. The CDR3 loop spans 16 amino acids. The CDR3 DNA is TGCGCCAGCAGCTTGGACGGGACTTTTCATGACAATGAGCAGTTCTTC. This encodes CASSLDGTFHDNEQFF.

This sequence joins TRBV5-5 and TRBJ1-1, with 8 bases that match TRBD1. After removal of 4 bases from V and 0 bases from J, the junction contained 11 bases not matched to a gene. CDR3 size: 17 residues. CDR1 SGHKS and CDR2 YYEKEE come from the germline V gene (reference sequence). DNA for the CDR3: TGTGCCAGCAGCCCGAGGACAGGGCGGGGGATGAACACTGAAGCTTTCTTT. Amino acid sequence: CASSPRTGRGMNTEAFF. Full variable domain (remainder filled in from reference TRBV5-5 and TRBJ1-1): DAGVTQSPTHLIKTRGQQVTLRCSPISGHKSVSWYQQVLGQGPQFIFQYYEKEERGRGNFPDRFSARQFPNYSSELNVNALLLGDSALYLCASSPRTGRGMNTEAFFGQGTRLTVV.

In this sample, this clone turned up a few times. The chain joins TRBV28 to TRBJ1-5; a possible D gene is TRBD1 (5 bases). CDR1 is MDHEN, CDR2 SYDVKM, per germline. V dropped 5 bases and J dropped 0 bases, with 17 bases sitting between them. This CDR3 comprises 17 residues. DNA of the CDR3: TGTGCCAGCAGTGCGGGACCCCGTCTTTATAGCAATCAGCCCCAGCATTTT. This sequence encodes CASSAGPRLYSNQPQHF. The full variable domain, its missing parts supplied by reference TRBV28 and TRBJ1-5, is DVKVTQSSRYLVKRTGEKVFLECVQDMDHENMFWYRQDPGLGLRLIYFSYDVKMKEKGDIPEGYSVSREKKERFSLILESASTNQTSMYLCASSAGPRLYSNQPQHFGDGTRLSIL.

The chain couples TRBV6-5 to TRBJ2-1; 7 nucleotides match TRBD1. The V gene's germline CDR1 is MNHEY and CDR2 SVGAGI. V shed 0 bases and J 7 bases; nucleotides not matched to a gene: 6. This CDR3 is built from 15 residues. CDR3 sequence (DNA): TGTGCCAGCAGTTACTCAGGGGGCGTAGGAAATGAGCAGTTCTTC. It is translated as CASSYSGGVGNEQFF.

The gene calls are TRBV5-1 and TRBJ1-1; D might be TRBD1 (6 bases). Germline-derived CDR1 and CDR2 are SGHRS and YFSETQ. Trimming removed 2 bases at V and 4 bases at J, with 15 bases between. The CDR3 runs to 15 residues. CDR3 in amino acids: CASSLTQGRGTEAFF. In DNA, the CDR3 is TGCGCCAGCAGCTTAACACAGGGTCGGGGCACTGAAGCTTTCTTT.

By sample share, this clone is medium-sized. The chain links TRBV6-5 to TRBJ1-2; 7 bases map to TRBD1. CDR1 is MNHEY and CDR2 is SVGAGI in the germline V gene. The length of the CDR3 is 13 residues. V was clipped by 5 bases and J by 10 bases; unmatched bases: 10. This CDR3 reads CASSTRDSETYTF. CDR3 coding DNA: TGTGCCAGCAGTACCCGGGACAGCGAAACCTACACCTTC.

J is TRBJ1-5 and V is TRBV21-1. TRBV21-1 is designated a pseudogene. CDR3 length equals 17 residues. The CDR3 protein is CASSKVEGREEHQPQHF. The CDR3 DNA reads as TGTGCCAGCAGCAAAGTCGAGGGCAGGGAGGAACATCAGCCCCAGCATTTT.

This clone has more than one count but fewer than ten. The chain has TRBV27 and TRBJ2-7; D possibly corresponds to TRBD1 (5 bases). The CDR3 runs 15 residues. The germline V gene has CDR1 MNHEY and CDR2 SMNVEV (reference sequence). The V end lost 5 bases, the J end lost 5 bases, and 19 bases lay between the germline ends. In DNA form, the CDR3 reads TGTGCCAGCAGTCCACTAAATCGACAGCCCCACGAGCAGTACTTC. This translates into CASSPLNRQPHEQYF.

The chain is built from TRBV2 and TRBJ2-5; 9 bases align to TRBD1. Germline values: CDR1 SNHLY, CDR2 FYNNEI. V dropped 9 bases and J dropped 4; count of bases not matched to a gene: 3. The length of the CDR3 is 12 residues. In DNA, the CDR3 is TGTGCCAGACAGGGGGCAGGAGAGACCCAGTACTTC. As protein: CARQGAGETQYF.

The chain employs TRBV14 and TRBJ2-2; 7 bases agree with TRBD2. The CDR3 runs 16 residues. The germline V gene has CDR1 SGHDN and CDR2 FVKESK. V dropped 4 bases and J dropped 2; count of bases not matched to a gene: 7. CDR3 bases: TGTGCCAGCAGCCGCCGAGCGGGGCGAAACACCGGGGAGCTGTTTTTT. Amino acid sequence: CASSRRAGRNTGELFF.

This clone was recorded a few times. This sequence joins TRBV5-8 and TRBJ1-2; TRBD1 matches at 7 bases. Germline CDR1 is SGHTS and CDR2 is YDEGEE. V dropped 0 bases and J dropped 3; count of bases not matched to a gene: 2. The length of the CDR3 is 14 residues. The CDR3 spells CASSLGDRDYGYTF. The CDR3 nucleotides read TGTGCCAGCAGCTTGGGGGACAGAGACTATGGCTACACCTTC.

The chain combines TRBV27 with TRBJ2-1; TRBD2 matches 8 bases. The J segment lost 5 bases and the V segment lost 0 bases, leaving 3 bases of the junction unmatched. Germline CDR1 and CDR2: MNHEY and SMNVEV (reference sequence). The CDR3 spans 15 residues. This CDR3 is CASSLSTSADNEQFF. CDR3 nucleotides: TGTGCCAGCAGTTTATCGACTAGCGCTGACAATGAGCAGTTCTTC.

This clone was seen only a few times. The CDR3 sequence: CASSLPGQRNTEAFF. The CDR3 bases are TGCGCCAGCAGCCTGCCAGGACAGCGGAACACTGAAGCTTTCTTT. This chain connects TRBV4-1 to TRBJ1-1; TRBD1 is a possible D gene (6 bases). V was clipped by 4 bases and J by 1 base, with 13 bases between them. The germline V gene has CDR1 MGHRA and CDR2 YSYEKL. There are 15 residues in the CDR3.

V gene TRBV28 combines with J gene TRBJ1-2, with 9 bases that match TRBD1. The CDR3 is made up of 15 amino acids. Germline loops: CDR1 MDHEN, CDR2 SYDVKM. With V trimmed by 10 bases and J by 3 bases, 12 bases remained unmatched. The CDR3 here is CATSRRDRVDYGYTF. The CDR3 DNA follows: TGTGCCACCAGCAGGAGGGACAGGGTAGACTATGGCTACACCTTC.

The V call is TRBV7-8, the J call TRBJ2-7; 16 bases match TRBD2. V shed 5 bases, J shed 0 bases, and the junction held 4 bases outside the gene matches. There are 17 residues in the CDR3. Germline V gene sequence: CDR1 SGHVS, CDR2 FQNEAQ. CDR3 in amino acids: CASSLGLAGGSSYEQYF. The CDR3 DNA is TGTGCCAGCAGCCTGGGACTAGCGGGAGGGAGCTCCTACGAGCAGTACTTC.

This clone was recorded a few times. The rearrangement uses TRBV25-1 and TRBJ2-2, with 8 nucleotides matching TRBD1. With V trimmed by 9 bases and J by 1 base, 4 bases remained unmatched. Germline values: CDR1 MGHDK, CDR2 SYGVNS. The CDR3 length is 14 residues. Here the CDR3 reads CASSRGQNTGELFF. CDR3 nucleotide sequence: TGTGCCAGTTCCAGGGGGCAGAACACCGGGGAGCTGTTTTTT. The full variable domain, rest sourced from reference TRBV25-1 and TRBJ2-2, is EADIYQTPRYLVIGTGKKITLECSQTMGHDKMYWYQQDPGMELHLIHYSYGVNSTEKGDLSSESTVSRIRTEHFPLTLESARPSHTSQYLCASSRGQNTGELFFGEGSRLTVL.

This clone was seen a few times. V is TRBV6-1 and J is TRBJ2-7, with a possible D match to TRBD2 (5 bases). CDR3 length: 13 amino acids. Germline V gene data show CDR1 as MNHNS and CDR2 as SASEGT. The V end lost 0 bases, the J end lost 6 bases, and 9 bases lay between the germline ends. The CDR3 reads CASSEARDFEQYF. The CDR3 bases are TGTGCCAGCAGTGAAGCGAGGGATTTCGAGCAGTACTTC.

This clone was detected a few times. The chain employs TRBV19 and TRBJ2-1; 11 nucleotides match TRBD1. Germline values: CDR1 LNHDA, CDR2 SQIVND (reference sequence). The CDR3 runs to 18 residues. The V gene end was trimmed by 4 bases and the J gene end by 10 bases; junction bases not matched to a gene: 18. CDR3 bases: TGTGCCAGTAGTAGTGGGACAGGGGGATGGCGGGGCCGGGTCGAGCAGTTCTTC. It yields the protein CASSSGTGGWRGRVEQFF.

This clone turned up a few times. The chain is built from TRBV28 and TRBJ2-1, with TRBD2 identical over 9 bases. J lost 5 bases, V lost 1 base, and 9 bases had no gene match. The CDR3 totals 17 residues. Germline V gene lookup returns CDR1 MDHEN and CDR2 SYDVKM. The CDR3 sequence: CASSLYGSGRGHNEQFF. Here the CDR3 DNA reads TGTGCCAGCAGTTTATATGGTAGCGGGAGAGGGCACAATGAGCAGTTCTTC.

This clone was counted at least ten times. The V call is TRBV7-9, the J call TRBJ2-7, with a possible D match to TRBD1 (6 bases). The CDR3 length is 13 residues. Trimming stripped 5 bases from V and 2 bases from J, with 10 bases between. The germline V gene encodes CDR1 SEHNR and CDR2 FQNEAQ (reference sequence). The CDR3 reads CASSVTGTYEQYF. For the CDR3, the DNA is TGTGCCAGCAGCGTGACAGGCACCTACGAGCAGTACTTC.

The CDR3 loop reads CAIGTESYEQYF. CDR3 bases: TGTGCCATCGGGACAGAGTCCTACGAGCAGTACTTC. V and J are TRBV10-3 and TRBJ2-7, with TRBD1 identical over 7 bases. There are 12 residues in the CDR3. V was clipped by 8 bases and J by 1 base; unmatched bases: 2. Germline assignment: CDR1 ENHRY and CDR2 SYGVKD.

CDR3 sequence (DNA): TGCGCCAGCAGCCAAGATTACAGAATGAACACTGAAGCTTTCTTT. It translates to CASSQDYRMNTEAFF. The chain recombines TRBV4-3 with TRBJ1-1, with D uncertain. The CDR3 is made up of 15 amino acids. CDR1 LGHNA and CDR2 YSLEER come from the germline V gene. V lost 0 bases and J 0 bases, leaving 8 bases between the germline ends.

The sample holds a few counts of this clone. This chain joins TRBV4-1 and TRBJ2-1; 12 nucleotides line up with TRBD2. CDR1 and CDR2 (germline): MGHRA, YSYEKL. The CDR3 is 21 residues long. V dropped 0 bases and J dropped 7; count of bases not matched to a gene: 19. Here the CDR3 DNA reads TGCGCCAGCAGCCAAGAGACATCGGCTAGCGGGGGGGCTAATATTTTAAATGAGCAGTTCTTC. Encoded protein: CASSQETSASGGANILNEQFF.

This clone was counted a few times. The chain employs TRBV5-1 and TRBJ2-2; D gene unclear. V shed 4 bases and J shed 5 bases, with 6 bases lying between them. Germline-derived CDR1 and CDR2 are SGHRS and YFSETQ. This CDR3 comprises 12 residues. CDR3 sequence: CASSAYTGELFF. DNA for the CDR3: TGCGCCAGCAGCGCCTATACCGGGGAGCTGTTTTTT.